The rows below give T cell receptor beta chains drawn from one sample of a study of primary melanoma T cells and metastatic recurrence. The protocol was immunoSEQ multiplex PCR, while the TCRdb copy is restricted to in-frame clones and leaves out a portion. The table lists 400 or so clones, around nine tenths of them singletons. The sequenced sample was melanoma tumor tissue. The receptors here all came from a human donor with melanoma. Each CDR3 is given with its conserved first and last residue. The order of the fields is D gene, CDR3 length, clone size, J gene, V gene, CDR3 protein, CDR3 DNA. D genes are given only for firm matches. Not every row has a clone size; where given, it reads once, few, many or a size class.

.,12,.,TRBJ2-5,TRBV29-1,CSVGDSQETQYF,TGCAGCGTTGGAGACAGTCAAGAGACCCAGTACTTC
.,13,.,TRBJ2-5,TRBV14,CASSLTEQETQYF,TGTGCCAGCAGCCTGACTGAACAAGAGACCCAGTACTTC
.,12,.,TRBJ2-5,TRBV28,CASSLGTETQYF,TGTGCCAGCAGTTTAGGGACGGAGACCCAGTACTTC
TRBD1,14,.,TRBJ1-1,TRBV5-1,CASRTGGGRTEAFF,TGCGCCAGCAGAACAGGGGGCGGGCGCACTGAAGCTTTCTTT
.,17,.,TRBJ2-7,TRBV6-8,CASSLGSPGVPSYEQYF,TGTGCCAGCAGTTTAGGGAGTCCTGGGGTACCCTCCTACGAGCAGTACTTC
TRBD1,15,.,TRBJ1-2,TRBV5-1,CASSLGTGGIYGYTF,TGCGCCAGCAGCTTGGGTACAGGGGGCATCTATGGCTACACCTTC
.,14,once,TRBJ1-1,TRBV5-1,CASSLEPRNTEAFF,TGCGCCAGCAGCTTGGAGCCAAGGAACACTGAAGCTTTCTTT
.,14,.,TRBJ1-2,TRBV11-3,CASSAEVGRGGYTF,TGTGCCAGCAGCGCTGAGGTGGGGCGTGGAGGCTACACCTTC
.,14,.,TRBJ2-2,TRBV5-1,CASTLSGNTGELFF,TGCGCCAGCACCTTGAGCGGTAACACCGGGGAGCTGTTTTTT
TRBD1,16,.,TRBJ1-1,TRBV6-8,CASSWFRDRMNTEAFF,TGTGCCAGCAGTTGGTTTCGGGACAGGATGAACACTGAAGCTTTCTTT
TRBD1,13,.,TRBJ1-1,TRBV6-8,CASSYSTGRKAFF,TGTGCCAGCAGTTACTCGACAGGGCGTAAAGCTTTCTTT
TRBD2,17,.,TRBJ2-1,TRBV6-8,CASSYMGLAGIYNEQFF,TGTGCCAGCAGTTACATGGGACTAGCGGGGATTTACAATGAGCAGTTCTTC
.,13,.,TRBJ1-2,TRBV19,CASSIEGISGYTF,TGTGCCAGTAGTATAGAAGGAATTTCGGGCTACACCTTC
.,21,few,TRBJ2-1,TRBV28,CASSLGGFWVGPIRANNEQFF,TGTGCCAGCAGTCTTGGGGGGTTTTGGGTCGGACCCATTCGAGCTAACAATGAGCAGTTCTTC